Below, one TCR beta chain is given with its context. The antigen is unknown. The sample belongs to a study of OX40 agonist ivuxolimab in advanced cancers. The CDR3 spans 12 residues. Germline CDR1 is MDHEN and CDR2 is SYDVKM. Trimming removed 1 base from V and 5 bases from J, with 4 bases in between. Study results and caveats: Normalized T-cell clonal expansion was also low in a subset of nonresponders. Dosing at 0.1 to 3.0 mg/kg was accompanied by clonal expansion of CD4+ and CD8+ blood T cells by week 6.

Sequenced by immunoSEQ multiplex PCR; TCRdb stores in-frame clones only, minus some. Among some 140,000 clones listed, roughly 91% were seen once. The clonotype originates from an adult with an advanced solid tumor such as melanoma, head and neck, liver or kidney cancer. Specimen: CD4+ or CD8+ T cells sorted from blood, collected in a trial of the OX40 agonist ivuxolimab. The chain employs TRBV28 and TRBJ2-3; D not certain. CDR3: CASSLSEDTQYF. The CDR3 coding sequence is TGTGCCAGCAGTTTATCAGAAGATACGCAGTATTTT.